This record concerns one TCR beta chain sequence. Its antigen is not yet known. No much larger clonotype is one base removed from it; base qualities were not supplied. Via the germline V gene, CDR1 is SQVTM and CDR2 ANQGSEA. V was cut back by 6 bases and J by 5 bases, leaving a gap of 16 bases between them. Spanning cysteine to phenylalanine, the CDR3 consists of 13 amino acids. Only CDR3 DNA is held: 39 bases, read in frame from base 1. TCRbeta CDR3 regions were amplified from genomic DNA by means of the immunoSEQ Assay, a bias-controlled multiplex PCR. Concerning the study's data processing: The number of nucleated cells in each sample was estimated by amplification of reference gene primers within the assay. Sequence reads were collapsed and filtered to measure the absolute abundance of every unique TCRbeta CDR3 rearrangement. Productive Simpson clonality was computed per sample as the square root of Simpson's diversity index over productive rearrangements. Sourced from immuneACCESS, this table was stored by TCRdb with only in-frame sequences that have V and J called. A share of the clones is absent; for the studies checked, an unresolved V gene accounts for under half, and the remainder has no known explanation. That table furnishes V, J and clone size, whereas the DNA furnished D and trimming. This sample comprises 180,000 or so clones, over 75% of them detected only once. The top ten constitute approximately 11% of the sample.

This record belongs to a study of blood T cell repertoires in COVID-19 (dated by TCRdb to about 2020). Study-wide context: The collaborator samples originated in the United States, Italy and Spain and spanned the acute and convalescent phases of COVID-19. The material from the prospective study consisted of cDNA or gDNA derived from T cells, B-cell-depleted T cells, or PBMCs. Subjects who had been exposed to COVID-19, were actively infected with it, or had recovered from it provided the deeply sampled blood TCRbeta repertoires that made up the dataset. The repertoires were released in a freely available public database meant as a resource for research on the immune response to SARS-CoV-2. The samples were drawn from two sources: the first 160 participants of the ongoing ImmuneRACE study, and 1,254 subjects contributed by 6 global collaborators. Nearly every sample came with metadata listing a de-identified subject ID, COVID-19 status, age in years and sex. Where available, HLA class I and class II types were taken from metadata supplied by the sample provider and were not determined by assay-based typing. Study-wide conclusions, independent of this receptor: The quantity of clinical and demographic metadata differed by source and by participant and was supplied without curation.

In the prospective study, participants were roughly 18 to 95 years old, resided in about two dozen geographic areas of the United States, and were enrolled through a virtual design. In the prospective study, cohorts were assigned on the basis of participant-reported clinical history obtained from a screening survey and a study questionnaire. Recovered participants in ImmuneRACE Cohort 3 were defined as having two consecutive negative NP/OP PCR tests, clearance from a healthcare professional, or resolution of symptoms. In the prospective study, whole blood, serum and a nasopharyngeal or oropharyngeal swab were collected from each participant by mobile phlebotomists. Additional blood draws and questionnaires over an approximately two-month period could optionally be provided by prospective study participants. Before DNA extraction, prospective study blood samples were shipped either frozen or at room temperature.

The TCR was taken from a man aged 50 to 60 who had recovered from COVID-19. Recombination joined TRBV29-1 with TRBJ2-5; the D segment cannot be called with confidence. The sample consisted of PBMCs or T cells enriched from blood (not recorded which). In nucleotide form, the sequence is TGCAGCGTCTCTTCGTCCAAACGGGAGACCCAGTACTTC. The encoded protein is CSVSSSKRETQYF.